This T cell receptor (beta chain) was captured in a study of cytomegalovirus exposure and HLA in healthy donors. The PCR made use of 60 Vbeta and 13 Jbeta primers. Produced via immunoSEQ multiplex PCR; TCRdb's table is partial and in-frame only. The sample lists roughly 130,000 clones; 73% were seen once. From germline, CDR1 is MDHEN and CDR2 SYDVKM. The CDR3 has 12 residues. Losses at the gene ends were 7 bases for V and 7 bases for J; bases not matched to a gene: 1. The TCR originated in a middle-aged woman in good health and CMV-seronegative. The chain employs TRBV28 and TRBJ1-6; 7 bases map to TRBD1. What was sequenced was PBMCs. As DNA, the CDR3 is TGTGCCAGCATCAGGGGGAATTCACCCCTCCACTTT. This codes for CASIRGNSPLHF.